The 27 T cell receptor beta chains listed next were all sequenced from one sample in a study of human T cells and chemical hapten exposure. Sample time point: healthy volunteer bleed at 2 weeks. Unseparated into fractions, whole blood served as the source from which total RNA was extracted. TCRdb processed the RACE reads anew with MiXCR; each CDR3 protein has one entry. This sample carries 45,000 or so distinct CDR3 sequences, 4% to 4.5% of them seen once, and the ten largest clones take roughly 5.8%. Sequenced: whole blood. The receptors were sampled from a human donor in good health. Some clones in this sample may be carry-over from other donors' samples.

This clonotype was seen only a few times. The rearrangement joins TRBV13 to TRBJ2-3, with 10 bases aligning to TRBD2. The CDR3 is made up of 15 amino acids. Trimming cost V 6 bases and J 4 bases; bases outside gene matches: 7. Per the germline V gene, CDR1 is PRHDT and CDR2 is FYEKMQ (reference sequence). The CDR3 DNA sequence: TGTGCCAGCAGACCGGGACTAGCGCCCCCAGATACGCAGTATTTT. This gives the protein CASRPGLAPPDTQYF.

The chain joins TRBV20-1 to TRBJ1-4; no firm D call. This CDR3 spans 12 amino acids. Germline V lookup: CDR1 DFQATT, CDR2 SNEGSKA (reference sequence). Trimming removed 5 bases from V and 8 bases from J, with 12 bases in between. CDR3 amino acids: CSAPFSNEKLFF. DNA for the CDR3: TGCAGTGCTCCCTTCTCGAACGAAAAACTGTTTTTT.

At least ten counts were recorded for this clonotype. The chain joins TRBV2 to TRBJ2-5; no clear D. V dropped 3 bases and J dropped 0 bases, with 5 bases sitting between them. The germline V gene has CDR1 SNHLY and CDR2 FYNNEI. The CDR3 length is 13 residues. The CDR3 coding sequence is TGTGCCAGCAGTGAGGACGACCAAGAGACCCAGTACTTC. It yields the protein CASSEDDQETQYF.

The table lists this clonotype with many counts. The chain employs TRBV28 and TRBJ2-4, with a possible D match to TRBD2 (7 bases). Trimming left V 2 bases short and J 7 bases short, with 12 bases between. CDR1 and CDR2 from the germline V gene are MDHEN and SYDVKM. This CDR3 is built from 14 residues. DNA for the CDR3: TGTGCCAGCAGTTTAATGAGGGGGGGGAACATTCAGTACTTC. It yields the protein CASSLMRGGNIQYF.

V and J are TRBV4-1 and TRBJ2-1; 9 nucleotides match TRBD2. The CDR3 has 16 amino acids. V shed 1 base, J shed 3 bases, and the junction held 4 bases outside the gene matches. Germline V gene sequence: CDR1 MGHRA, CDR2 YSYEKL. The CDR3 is CASSQVRLAVYNEQFF. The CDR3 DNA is TGCGCCAGCAGCCAAGTTCGACTAGCGGTCTACAATGAGCAGTTCTTC.

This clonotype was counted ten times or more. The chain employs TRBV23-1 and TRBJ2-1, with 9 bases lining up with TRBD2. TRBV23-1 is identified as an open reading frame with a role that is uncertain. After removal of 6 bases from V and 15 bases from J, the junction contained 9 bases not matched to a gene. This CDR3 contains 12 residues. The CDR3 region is CASRNAGTSLFF. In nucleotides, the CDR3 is TGCGCCAGCAGGAACGCCGGGACTAGCCTGTTCTTC.

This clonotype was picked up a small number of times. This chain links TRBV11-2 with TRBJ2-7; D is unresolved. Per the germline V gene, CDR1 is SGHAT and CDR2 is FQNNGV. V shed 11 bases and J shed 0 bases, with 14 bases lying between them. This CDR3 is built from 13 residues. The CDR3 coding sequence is TGTGCCTCCCGAGTGAACCCCTCCTACGAGCAGTACTTC. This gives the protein CASRVNPSYEQYF.

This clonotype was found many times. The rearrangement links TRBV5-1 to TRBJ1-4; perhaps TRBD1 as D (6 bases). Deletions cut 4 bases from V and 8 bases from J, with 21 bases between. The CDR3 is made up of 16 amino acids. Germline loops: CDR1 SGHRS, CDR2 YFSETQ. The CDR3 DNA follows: TGCGCCAGCAGCCCGGTTGATAGGGGGGCCAGGGAAAAACTGTTTTTT. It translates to CASSPVDRGAREKLFF.

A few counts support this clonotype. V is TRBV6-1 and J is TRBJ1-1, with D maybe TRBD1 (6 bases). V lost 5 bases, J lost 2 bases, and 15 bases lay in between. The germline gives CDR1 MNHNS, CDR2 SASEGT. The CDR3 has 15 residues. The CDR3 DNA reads TGTGCCAGCAGTTCGACAGGCCGGGGAAACACTGAAGCTTTCTTT. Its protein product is CASSSTGRGNTEAFF.

The CDR3 loop reads CASSSGTSGRNSYEQYF. In DNA, the CDR3 is TGTGCCAGCAGTTCCGGGACTAGCGGGAGGAACTCCTACGAGCAGTACTTC. The chain carries TRBV5-4 and TRBJ2-7; 15 bases map to TRBD2. The CDR3 runs 17 residues. The germline V gene encodes CDR1 SGHNT and CDR2 YYREEE (reference sequence). Trimming at V came to 5 bases and at J to 0 bases, leaving 6 bases not matched to a gene.

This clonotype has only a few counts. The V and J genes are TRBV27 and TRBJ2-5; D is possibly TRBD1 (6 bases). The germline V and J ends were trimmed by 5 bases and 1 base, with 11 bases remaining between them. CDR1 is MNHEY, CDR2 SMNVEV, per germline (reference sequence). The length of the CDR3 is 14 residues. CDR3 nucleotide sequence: TGTGCCAGCAGTCGCCGGGACATCCAAGAGACCCAGTACTTC. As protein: CASSRRDIQETQYF.

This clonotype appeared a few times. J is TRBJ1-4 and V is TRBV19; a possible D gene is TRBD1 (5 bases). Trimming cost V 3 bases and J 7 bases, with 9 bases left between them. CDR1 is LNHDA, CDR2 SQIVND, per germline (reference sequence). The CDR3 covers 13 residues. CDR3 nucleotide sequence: TGTGCCAGTAGTATCGGGGACCGTGAAAAACTGTTTTTT. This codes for CASSIGDREKLFF.

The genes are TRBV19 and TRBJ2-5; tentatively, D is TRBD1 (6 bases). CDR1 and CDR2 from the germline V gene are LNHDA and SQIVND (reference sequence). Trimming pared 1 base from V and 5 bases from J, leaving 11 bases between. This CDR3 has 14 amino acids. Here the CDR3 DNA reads TGTGCCAGTAGTATAGCCAGGGGCTCGGAGACCCAGTACTTC. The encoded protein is CASSIARGSETQYF.

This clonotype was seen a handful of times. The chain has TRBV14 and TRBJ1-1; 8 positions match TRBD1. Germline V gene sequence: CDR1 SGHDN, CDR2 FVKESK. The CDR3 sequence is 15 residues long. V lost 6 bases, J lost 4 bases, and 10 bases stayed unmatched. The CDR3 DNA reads TGTGCCAGCAGGACCACGACAGGGGCGAGCACTGAAGCTTTCTTT. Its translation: CASRTTTGASTEAFF.

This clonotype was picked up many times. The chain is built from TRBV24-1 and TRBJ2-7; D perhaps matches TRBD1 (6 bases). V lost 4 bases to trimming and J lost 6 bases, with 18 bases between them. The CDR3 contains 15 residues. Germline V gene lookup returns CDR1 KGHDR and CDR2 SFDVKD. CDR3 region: CATSDRKGTGLEQYF. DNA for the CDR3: TGTGCCACCAGTGACCGGAAAGGTACAGGGCTCGAGCAGTACTTC.

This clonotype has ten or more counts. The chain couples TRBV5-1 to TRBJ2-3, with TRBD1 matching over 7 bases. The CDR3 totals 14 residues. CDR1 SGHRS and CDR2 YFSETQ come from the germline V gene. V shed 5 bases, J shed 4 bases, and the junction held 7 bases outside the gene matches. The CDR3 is CASSSTTGPDTQYF. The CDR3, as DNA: TGCGCCAGCAGTTCTACGACAGGGCCAGATACGCAGTATTTT.

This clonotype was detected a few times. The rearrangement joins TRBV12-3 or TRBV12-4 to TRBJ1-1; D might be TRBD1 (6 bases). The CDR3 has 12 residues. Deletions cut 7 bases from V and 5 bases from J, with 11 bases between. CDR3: CASTGGLTEAFF. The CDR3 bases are TGTGCCAGCACGGGGGGCTTGACTGAAGCTTTCTTT.

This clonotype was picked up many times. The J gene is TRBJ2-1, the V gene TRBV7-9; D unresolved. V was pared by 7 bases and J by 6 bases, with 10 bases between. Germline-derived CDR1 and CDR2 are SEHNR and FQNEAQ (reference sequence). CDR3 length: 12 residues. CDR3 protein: CASTSPVNEQFF. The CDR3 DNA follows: TGTGCCAGCACCTCCCCTGTCAATGAGCAGTTCTTC.

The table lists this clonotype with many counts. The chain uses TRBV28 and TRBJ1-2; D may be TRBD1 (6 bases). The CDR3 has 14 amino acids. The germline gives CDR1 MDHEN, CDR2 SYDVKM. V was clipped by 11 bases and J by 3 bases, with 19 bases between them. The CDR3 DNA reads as TGTGCCGCCCTCGAGGGGGGGCTGGACTATGGCTACACCTTC. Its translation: CAALEGGLDYGYTF.

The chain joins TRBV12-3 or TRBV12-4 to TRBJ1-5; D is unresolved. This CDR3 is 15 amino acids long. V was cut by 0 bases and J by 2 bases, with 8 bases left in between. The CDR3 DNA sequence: TGTGCCAGCAGTTTAGCCGGATCGGGCAATCAGCCCCAGCATTTT. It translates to CASSLAGSGNQPQHF.

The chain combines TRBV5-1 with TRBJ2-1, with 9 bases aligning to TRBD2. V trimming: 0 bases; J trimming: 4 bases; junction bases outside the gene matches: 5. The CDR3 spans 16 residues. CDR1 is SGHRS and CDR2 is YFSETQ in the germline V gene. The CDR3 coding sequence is TGCGCCAGCAGCTTGGACGCGGCGGGAGGGTACAATGAGCAGTTCTTC. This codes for CASSLDAAGGYNEQFF. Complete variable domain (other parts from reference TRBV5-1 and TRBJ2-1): KAGVTQTPRYLIKTRGQQVTLSCSPISGHRSVSWYQQTPGQGLQFLFEYFSETQRNKGNFPGRFSGRQFSNSRSEMNVSTLELGDSALYLCASSLDAAGGYNEQFFGPGTRLTVL.

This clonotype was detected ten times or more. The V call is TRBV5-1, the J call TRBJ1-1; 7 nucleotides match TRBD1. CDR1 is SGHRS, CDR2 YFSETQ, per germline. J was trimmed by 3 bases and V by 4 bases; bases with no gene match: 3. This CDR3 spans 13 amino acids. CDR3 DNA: TGCGCCAGCAGCACGACAGGGCACACTGAAGCTTTCTTT. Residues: CASSTTGHTEAFF.

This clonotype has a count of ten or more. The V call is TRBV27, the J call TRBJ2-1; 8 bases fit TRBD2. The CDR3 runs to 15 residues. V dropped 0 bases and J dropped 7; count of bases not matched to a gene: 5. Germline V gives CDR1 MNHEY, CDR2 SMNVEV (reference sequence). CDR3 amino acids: CASSLSGGRRNEQFF. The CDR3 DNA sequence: TGTGCCAGCAGTTTATCAGGCGGGAGGAGGAATGAGCAGTTCTTC.

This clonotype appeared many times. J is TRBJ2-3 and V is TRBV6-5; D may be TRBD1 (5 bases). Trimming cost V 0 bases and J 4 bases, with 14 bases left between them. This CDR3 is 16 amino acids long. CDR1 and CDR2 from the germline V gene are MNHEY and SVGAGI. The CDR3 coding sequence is TGTGCCAGCAGTTACTCGCGGCTATTGACAGCAGATACGCAGTATTTT. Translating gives CASSYSRLLTADTQYF.

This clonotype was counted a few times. In nucleotides, the CDR3 is TGCGCCAGCAGCTTGGATGGGGTACGAGCTTTCTTT. Its translation is CASSLDGVRAFF. The chain is built from TRBV5-1 and TRBJ1-1, with unresolved D. Trimming cost V 0 bases and J 10 bases, with 10 bases left between them. The CDR3 is 12 residues long. Germline V gene sequence: CDR1 SGHRS, CDR2 YFSETQ. The complete variable domain, with remaining parts taken from reference TRBV5-1 and TRBJ1-1, reads KAGVTQTPRYLIKTRGQQVTLSCSPISGHRSVSWYQQTPGQGLQFLFEYFSETQRNKGNFPGRFSGRQFSNSRSEMNVSTLELGDSALYLCASSLDGVRAFFGQGTRLTVV.

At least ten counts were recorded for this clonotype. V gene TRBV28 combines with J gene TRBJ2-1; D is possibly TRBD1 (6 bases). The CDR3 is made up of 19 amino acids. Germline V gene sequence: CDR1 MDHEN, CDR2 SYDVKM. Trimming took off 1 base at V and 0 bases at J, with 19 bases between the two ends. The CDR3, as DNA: TGTGCCAGCAGTTTATCGGGACACTCCTCGCTTAGCTCCTACAATGAGCAGTTCTTC. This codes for CASSLSGHSSLSSYNEQFF.

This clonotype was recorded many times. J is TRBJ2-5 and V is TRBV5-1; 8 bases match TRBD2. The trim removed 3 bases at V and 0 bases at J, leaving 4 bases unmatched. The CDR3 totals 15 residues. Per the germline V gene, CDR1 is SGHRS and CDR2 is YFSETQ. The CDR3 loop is CASSSRGDNQETQYF. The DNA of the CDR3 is TGCGCCAGCAGCTCGCGGGGGGACAACCAAGAGACCCAGTACTTC.